This T cell receptor (beta chain) is from a study of naive and memory T cell subsets. Findings of the study overall: The RNA method is potentially sensitive to activation and differentiation changes.

The CDR3 is 13 amino acids. Germline lookup yields CDR1 LNHDA and CDR2 SQIVND (reference sequence). This clonotype was found many times. The antigen remains unidentified. The junction departs from germline at one end; a sequencing error may be responsible. For blood and skin samples, reverse transcription used TCR alpha and beta constant primers. Ligated cDNA underwent four rounds of PCR with nested alpha and beta constant region primers and SP2. TCRdb re-derived calls from the 5' RACE reads in MiXCR, one entry per CDR3 protein. The sample holds under 25,000 distinct CDR3 sequences, 4% to 5% seen once. RNA was extracted from 2 to 2.5 ml of whole blood of healthy adults. The library had UMIs added by 3' ligation of an oligonucleotide to TCR cDNA. Cells were not sorted; total RNA input targeted about 1 to 1,100 ng.

J is TRBJ2-7 and V is TRBV19; D call uncertain. This clonotype was obtained from a male donor in good health. In DNA, the CDR3 is TGTGCCAGTAGTATAAATCAGGCCAGTCGTACCATCTTC. Translating it yields CASSINQASRTIF.